Below are 29 T cell receptor beta chains sequenced from a single sample in a study of T cells in Graves' hyperthyroidism and ophthalmopathy. Amplified regions were TCR beta CDR3 sequences from RNA transcripts. The study used the HTBI primer set for a first-round RT-PCR of the TCR CDR3. MiXCR was run by TCRdb on the multiplex PCR reads, yielding one entry per CDR3 protein. The sample records about 500,000 distinct CDR3 sequences, 15% to 20% being singletons. The sequencing input was blood. These receptor sequences come from a woman between 18 and 30 years old with Graves' ophthalmopathy.

This chain connects TRBV27 to TRBJ2-7, with 11 bases identical to TRBD1. Trimming at V came to 2 bases and at J to 7 bases, leaving 7 bases not matched to a gene. Germline V gives CDR1 MNHEY, CDR2 SMNVEV (reference sequence). The CDR3 is 15 amino acids. The CDR3 DNA sequence: TGTGCCAGCAGTTTACAAGGACAGGGGGCTTGGGAGCAGTACTTC. As protein: CASSLQGQGAWEQYF.

This chain links TRBV20-1 with TRBJ2-1; D may be TRBD2 (6 bases). Trimming removed 1 base from V and 4 bases from J, with 20 bases in between. Germline V gene lookup returns CDR1 DFQATT and CDR2 SNEGSKA (reference sequence). CDR3 length: 17 residues. The CDR3 nucleotides read TGCAGTGCTAGAGGGGAGGTGTTCGGGCATCTATACAATGAGCAGTTCTTC. It encodes CSARGEVFGHLYNEQFF.

The rearrangement links TRBV19 to TRBJ2-7, with TRBD1 identical over 7 bases. The V segment lost 8 bases and the J segment 3 bases; nucleotides outside the gene matches: 1. The germline V gene has CDR1 LNHDA and CDR2 SQIVND (reference sequence). The CDR3 is 11 residues long. The CDR3 region has the DNA TGTGCCAGTGGGGACAGCTACGAGCAGTACTTC. It specifies CASGDSYEQYF.

The sample holds a few counts of this clonotype. The chain recombines TRBV20-1 with TRBJ1-1; D unresolved. V lost 5 bases to trimming and J lost 5 bases, with 21 bases between them. The CDR3 runs to 15 residues. Germline V gives CDR1 DFQATT, CDR2 SNEGSKA (reference sequence). As DNA, the CDR3 is TGCAGTGCTCCATTATCCGGGATAGGAGGTACTGAAGCTTTCTTT. Translating gives CSAPLSGIGGTEAFF.

This clonotype was seen repeatedly, ten times or more. The chain carries TRBV20-1 and TRBJ2-7; 10 nucleotides match TRBD1. The CDR3 extends over 18 amino acids. The V gene's germline CDR1 is DFQATT and CDR2 SNEGSKA (reference sequence). V trimming: 5 bases; J trimming: 0 bases; junction bases outside the gene matches: 16. The CDR3 region has the DNA TGCAGTGCTGAAAAAGGACAGGGGGTAAACCCTTACTCCTACGAGCAGTACTTC. Translated: CSAEKGQGVNPYSYEQYF.

A remark on this clonotype: One junction end disagrees with the germline gene, perhaps due to a read error. The chain carries TRBV2 and TRBJ2-2, with D perhaps matching TRBD1 (6 bases). From germline, CDR1 is SNHLY and CDR2 FYNNEI. The CDR3 contains 14 residues. CDR3 coding DNA: TGTGTCAGCAGACGGGGAAGGGGGACCGGGGAGCTATTTTTT. This translates into CVSRRGRGTGELFF. The full variable domain, completed using reference TRBV2 and TRBJ2-2, is EPEVTQTPSHQVTQMGQEVILRCVPISNHLYFYWYRQILGQKVEFLVSFYNNEISEKSEIFDDQFSVERPDGSNFTLKIRSTKLEDSAMYFCVSRRGRGTGELFFGEGSRLTVL.

This clonotype has a handful of counts. This chain links TRBV13 with TRBJ2-7; 16 nucleotides line up with TRBD2. This CDR3 has 17 amino acids. V shed 5 bases and J 3 bases; nucleotides not matched to a gene: 7. CDR1 and CDR2 (germline): PRHDT, FYEKMQ (reference sequence). Written as DNA, the CDR3 is TGTGCCAGCAGCATATCGGGACTAGCGGGAGGGTGCTACGAGCAGTACTTC. Its protein product is CASSISGLAGGCYEQYF.

The sample holds a few counts of this clonotype. The chain couples TRBV27 to TRBJ1-2, with D possibly being TRBD1 (6 bases). Germline assignment: CDR1 MNHEY and CDR2 SMNVEV (reference sequence). V lost 6 bases to trimming and J lost 7 bases, with 15 bases between them. The CDR3 is 13 amino acids. As DNA, the CDR3 is TGTGCCAGCAGGAAGGGGGTTCTAGGTGGCTACACCTTC. It is translated as CASRKGVLGGYTF.

This clonotype was detected only a few times. The V gene is TRBV3-1, the J gene TRBJ2-1, with 7 bases lining up with TRBD2. V gave up 5 bases and J gave up 8 bases; unmatched junction bases: 15. There are 16 residues in the CDR3. CDR1 is LGHDT, CDR2 YNNKEL, per germline (reference sequence). CDR3 in DNA: TGTGCCAGCAGCACCGGGACTACATTGATTCGGTATGAGCAGTTCTTC. Its protein is CASSTGTTLIRYEQFF.

In this sample, this clonotype turned up many times. The chain couples TRBV30 to TRBJ1-1; D gene uncertain. V dropped 3 bases and J dropped 1 base, with 9 bases sitting between them. CDR1 is GTSNPN and CDR2 is SVGIG in the germline V gene (reference sequence). This CDR3 region has 13 residues. The CDR3 is CAWRVYQNTEAFF. For the CDR3, the DNA is TGTGCCTGGAGGGTATATCAGAACACTGAAGCTTTCTTT.

J is TRBJ2-7 and V is TRBV10-1, with 9 bases fitting TRBD1. V lost 3 bases and J lost 3; bases outside the gene matches: 6. The CDR3 runs 15 residues. From germline, CDR1 is WNHNN and CDR2 SYGVQD (reference sequence). The CDR3 here is CASSERTGVGYEQYF. DNA of the CDR3: TGCGCCAGCAGTGAACGGACAGGGGTCGGCTACGAGCAGTACTTC.

This clonotype has a count of ten or more. This sequence joins TRBV6-2 or TRBV6-3 and TRBJ2-1; TRBD2 might be the D (5 bases). Germline CDR1 reads MNHEY; CDR2 reads SVGEGT. The CDR3 has 13 residues. V was cut by 2 bases and J by 3 bases, with 5 bases left in between. The CDR3 loop reads CASSYRDYNEQFF. The CDR3 DNA reads as TGTGCCAGCAGTTACCGGGACTACAATGAGCAGTTCTTC.

This clonotype came up many times. The chain couples TRBV3-1 to TRBJ2-5, with D possibly being TRBD1 or TRBD2 (5 bases each). Trimming cost V 4 bases and J 5 bases, with 14 bases left between them. The CDR3 is made up of 14 amino acids. Germline CDR1 LGHDT, CDR2 YNNKEL (reference sequence). The CDR3 DNA reads as TGTGCCAGCAGCCCCCAGAGGGGAGCGGAGACCCAGTACTTC. It translates to CASSPQRGAETQYF.

The rearrangement uses TRBV20-1 and TRBJ2-7; D remains ambiguous. Germline-derived CDR1 and CDR2 are DFQATT and SNEGSKA (reference sequence). The V gene lost 1 base and the J gene lost 2 bases, with 9 bases spanning the gap. The CDR3 is made up of 13 amino acids. In DNA form, the CDR3 reads TGCAGTGCTAGAGGGGTATCCACCTACGAGCAGTACTTC. It encodes CSARGVSTYEQYF.

The gene calls are TRBV27 and TRBJ1-5; TRBD1 might be the D (5 bases). The CDR3 length is 14 residues. Trimming pared 5 bases from V and 4 bases from J, leaving 12 bases between. Germline V gene lookup returns CDR1 MNHEY and CDR2 SMNVEV (reference sequence). The CDR3 loop is CASSERGTNQPQHF. CDR3 bases: TGTGCCAGCAGTGAACGGGGGACGAATCAGCCCCAGCATTTT.

The V call is TRBV12-3 or TRBV12-4, the J call TRBJ1-2; D uncertain. The CDR3 consists of 14 residues. Trimming took 5 bases from V and 2 from J, leaving 12 bases between them. The CDR3 region is CASSIPRLNYGYTF. CDR3 nucleotides: TGTGCCAGCAGTATACCGAGATTAAACTATGGCTACACCTTC.

The chain uses TRBV6-6 and TRBJ2-6, with unresolved D. Germline assignment: CDR1 MNHNY and CDR2 SVGAGI (reference sequence). Trimming took off 0 bases at V and 4 bases at J, with 4 bases between the two ends. This CDR3 is 14 amino acids long. This chain's CDR3 is CASSYSMGANVLTF. The CDR3 DNA sequence: TGTGCCAGCAGTTACTCGATGGGGGCCAACGTCCTGACTTTC.

The table lists this clonotype with many counts. The rearrangement joins TRBV2 to TRBJ2-7; no clear D gene. Per the germline V gene, CDR1 is SNHLY and CDR2 is FYNNEI. Deletions cut 3 bases from V and 0 bases from J, with 6 bases between. The CDR3 sequence is 13 residues long. The CDR3 bases are TGTGCCAGCAGTGAGGGCTTCTCCTACGAGCAGTACTTC. Its translation: CASSEGFSYEQYF.

This clonotype came up many times. The rearrangement joins TRBV20-1 to TRBJ1-5; tentatively, D is TRBD1 (5 bases). This CDR3 is built from 13 residues. The V gene lost 6 bases and the J gene lost 2 bases, with 11 bases spanning the gap. Germline V gene data show CDR1 as DFQATT and CDR2 as SNEGSKA (reference sequence). CDR3 in amino acids: CSAPGGGNQPQHF. In DNA form, the CDR3 reads TGCAGTGCCCCTGGAGGGGGCAATCAGCCCCAGCATTTT.

This clonotype occurred a few times. The rearrangement links TRBV4-3 to TRBJ2-7; D uncertain. Germline loops: CDR1 LGHNA, CDR2 YSLEER. Between the trimmed V and J ends, which lost 4 bases and 5 bases, there was a span of 21 bases. The length of the CDR3 is 16 residues. The CDR3 nucleotides read TGCGCCAGCAGCCCCGCCCCCAATGCAGGTAGAGACGAGCAGTACTTC. It specifies CASSPAPNAGRDEQYF.

The V call is TRBV5-1, the J call TRBJ1-4, with D possibly TRBD1 on 5 matching bases. There are 15 residues in the CDR3. The germline CDR1 and CDR2 sequences are SGHRS and YFSETQ. The V end was cut by 4 bases, the J end by 6 bases, with 16 bases between. The CDR3 nucleotides read TGCGCCAGCAGCCCGGCAGGGACGGACTATGAAAAACTGTTTTTT. Protein: CASSPAGTDYEKLFF.

The genes are TRBV13 and TRBJ2-1; a possible D gene is TRBD2 (6 bases). The CDR3 consists of 10 residues. Trimming cost V 3 bases and J 14 bases, with 8 bases left between them. Looked up from germline, CDR1 is PRHDT and CDR2 is FYEKMQ (reference sequence). In DNA, the CDR3 is TGTGCCAGCAGCTTCCGGGAGAAGTTCTTC. This codes for CASSFREKFF. Drawing the rest from reference TRBV13 and TRBJ2-1, the complete variable domain is AAGVIQSPRHLIKEKRETATLKCYPIPRHDTVYWYQQGPGQDPQFLISFYEKMQSDKGSIPDRFSAQQFSDYHSELNMSSLELGDSALYFCASSFREKFFGPGTRLTVL.

This clonotype was detected many times. The chain uses TRBV7-9 and TRBJ2-5; tentatively, D is TRBD1 or TRBD2 (5 bases each). The CDR3 extends over 16 amino acids. Per germline, CDR1 SEHNR and CDR2 FQNEAQ (reference sequence). Trimming stripped 3 bases from V and 4 bases from J, with 18 bases between. CDR3 protein: CASSFVGRLGSETQYF. CDR3 in DNA: TGTGCCAGCAGCTTTGTGGGACGGCTAGGATCAGAGACCCAGTACTTC.

The sample holds many counts of this clonotype. The genes are TRBV20-1 and TRBJ1-4; D call uncertain. CDR1 DFQATT and CDR2 SNEGSKA come from the germline V gene (reference sequence). The CDR3 extends over 14 amino acids. The V end was cut by 3 bases, the J end by 0 bases, with 8 bases between. As DNA, the CDR3 is TGCAGTGCTAGTGTGGGAGCAACTAATGAAAAACTGTTTTTT. Protein sequence: CSASVGATNEKLFF.

This clonotype was seen more than once but under ten times. The V call is TRBV24-1, the J call TRBJ2-3; 12 bases line up with TRBD2. The germline CDR1 and CDR2 sequences are KGHDR and SFDVKD. J gave up 4 bases and V 4 bases, and 2 bases lay outside the gene matches. The CDR3 has 15 amino acids. CDR3 sequence reads: CATSDPSGRADTQYF. As DNA, the CDR3 is TGTGCCACCAGTGACCCTAGCGGGAGGGCAGATACGCAGTATTTT.

This clonotype was recorded a few times. The V call is TRBV6-2 or TRBV6-3, the J call TRBJ2-7; the D gene is possibly TRBD2 (6 bases). V shed 7 bases and J shed 0 bases, with 10 bases lying between them. Per germline, CDR1 MNHEY and CDR2 SVGEGT. The CDR3 extends over 13 amino acids. CDR3 nucleotide sequence: TGTGCCAGCACCCCCGGGAGCTCCTACGAGCAGTACTTC. Its translation is CASTPGSSYEQYF.

Turning to this clonotype: A read error is possible here, since a much larger clone lies one base away. This chain joins TRBV24-1 and TRBJ2-2; perhaps TRBD2 as D (6 bases). The CDR3 extends over 14 amino acids. Trimming left V 9 bases short and J 2 bases short, with 12 bases between. Germline V gene data show CDR1 as KGHDR and CDR2 as SFDVKD. The CDR3 spells CATRIGRNTGELFF. DNA for the CDR3: TGTGCCACCCGGATCGGGAGAAACACCGGGGAGCTGTTTTTT.

This clonotype was seen only a few times. This rearrangement joins TRBV30 to TRBJ1-2, with D possibly matching TRBD1 (6 bases). Trimming left V 0 bases short and J 12 bases short, with 20 bases between. The germline V gene has CDR1 GTSNPN and CDR2 SVGIG (reference sequence). CDR3 size: 14 residues. In DNA, the CDR3 is TGTGCCTGGAGTGTAACCCCAGGGGCGGCCCTCGACACCTTC. Its protein product is CAWSVTPGAALDTF.

This clonotype was seen many times. The chain carries TRBV13 and TRBJ1-3, with no clear D. The CDR3 contains 14 residues. Looked up from germline, CDR1 is PRHDT and CDR2 is FYEKMQ (reference sequence). V lost 5 bases and J 2 bases, leaving 10 bases between the germline ends. Here the CDR3 reads CASSPRQAGNTIYF. CDR3 nucleotide sequence: TGTGCCAGCAGCCCGCGGCAGGCTGGAAACACCATATATTTT.